This TCR beta chain emerged from a study of cytomegalovirus exposure and HLA in healthy donors. In the study overall: About 179 million T cells yielded 90 million to 130 million unique TCR beta sequences in earlier analysis. The study's findings and limits: Later analysis demonstrated an association between a missense DCLRE1C variant and TCR beta V- and J-gene trimming.

The CDR3 has 13 amino acids. The germline V gene has CDR1 GTSNPN and CDR2 SVGIG (reference sequence). V lost 3 bases and J lost 1, with 10 bases in between. Notes on this clone: Its target is not known.

Primers: 60 Vbeta forward and 13 Jbeta reverse. TCRdb's copy holds only in-frame clones and misses some; the assay was immunoSEQ multiplex PCR. The table has nearly 200,000 clones, 75% to 80% seen once. This sequence joins TRBV30 and TRBJ2-7; D ambiguous. The sample taken for sequencing was PBMCs. This clonotype was obtained from a woman between 25 and 40 years old in good health and CMV-seropositive. CDR3: CAWSRFGSYEQYF. CDR3 nucleotides: TGTGCCTGGAGCAGGTTTGGATCCTACGAGCAGTACTTC.